Described below is a single TCR beta chain sequence and its context. Its antigen is unidentified. This specimen comes from a study of blood T cells in healthy people across ages. A second PCR of 7 to 11 cycles used a sample-barcoded 5' primer and a J-beta primer mix. No fewer than 3 million CDR3-containing paired-end reads came from each sample. A single record per CDR3 protein comes from TCRdb applying MiXCR to the 5' RACE reads. Of around 940,000 distinct CDR3 sequences listed, roughly 50% are singletons. V shed 0 bases, J shed 13 bases, and the junction held 13 bases outside the gene matches. Germline CDR1 is SGHVS and CDR2 is FQNEAQ. The CDR3 is made up of 16 amino acids. Study results and caveats: Relative to aged donors, long-lived donors carried more naive CD4+ cells and displayed higher diversity.

Every sample yielded at least 6.5 million isolated PBMCs. Total RNA, at least 6 micrograms per sample, was extracted from PBMCs. The specimen sequenced was blood. The clonotype was recovered from a woman in her sixties or seventies in good health. The V call is TRBV7-8, the J call TRBJ2-4; TRBD1 matches 9 bases. The CDR3 region is CASSLAIGTGLREQYF. CDR3 DNA sequence: TGTGCCAGCAGCTTAGCAATCGGGACAGGGTTGAGAGAGCAGTACTTC.